This T cell receptor (beta chain) comes out of a study of blood T cell repertoires in COVID-19. Across the whole study: Specimens from acute and convalescent COVID-19 originated in the United States, Italy and Spain. Nucleic acid was either cDNA or gDNA, and it came from T cells, B-cell-depleted T cells, or PBMCs.

Participant reports of clinical history set cohort assignment. Produced via immunoSEQ multiplex PCR; TCRdb's table is partial and in-frame only. The table includes approximately 390,000 clones, approximately 91% detected once. The junction had 6 bases not matched to a gene; V was cut back by 4 bases and J by 4 bases. Germline V gives CDR1 MNHEY, CDR2 SVGAGI. This CDR3 comprises 15 residues. This TCR derives from a woman in her 40s with acute COVID-19. Input material: PBMCs or T cells enriched from blood (not recorded which). This chain uses TRBV6-5 with TRBJ2-2, with 7 bases matching TRBD1. CDR3 coding DNA: TGTGCCAGCAGTTCACAGGGGTTGAGCACCGGGGAGCTGTTTTTT. It codes for CASSSQGLSTGELFF.